Sequencing of this TCR beta chain was carried out in a study of OX40 agonist ivuxolimab in advanced cancers. Profiling relied on immunoSEQ multiplex PCR, and the TCRdb table lists in-frame clones only, not all of them. The sample lists about 38,000 clones; about 89% were seen once. Blood draws occurred at baseline, cycle 4 day 1, and cycle 7 day 1. The CDR3 sequence is 16 residues long. The V and J ends lost 0 bases and 5 bases, in that order; junction bases with no gene match: 9. The germline V gene has CDR1 SGHDT and CDR2 YYEEEE. The source of this sequence is an adult with an advanced solid tumor such as melanoma, head and neck, liver or kidney cancer. Sequenced here: CD4+ or CD8+ T cells sorted from blood, sampled in a trial of the OX40 agonist ivuxolimab. The chain couples TRBV5-6 to TRBJ2-7, with 9 positions matching TRBD2. DNA of the CDR3: TGTGCCAGCAGCTTGGAGGGACTAGCTTTCCCAAACGAGCAGTACTTC. This sequence encodes CASSLEGLAFPNEQYF. Using reference TRBV5-6 and TRBJ2-7 for the parts outside the CDR3, the full variable domain is DAGVTQSPTHLIKTRGQQVTLRCSPKSGHDTVSWYQQALGQGPQFIFQYYEEEERQRGNFPDRFSGHQFPNYSSELNVNALLLGDSALYLCASSLEGLAFPNEQYFGPGTRLTVT.